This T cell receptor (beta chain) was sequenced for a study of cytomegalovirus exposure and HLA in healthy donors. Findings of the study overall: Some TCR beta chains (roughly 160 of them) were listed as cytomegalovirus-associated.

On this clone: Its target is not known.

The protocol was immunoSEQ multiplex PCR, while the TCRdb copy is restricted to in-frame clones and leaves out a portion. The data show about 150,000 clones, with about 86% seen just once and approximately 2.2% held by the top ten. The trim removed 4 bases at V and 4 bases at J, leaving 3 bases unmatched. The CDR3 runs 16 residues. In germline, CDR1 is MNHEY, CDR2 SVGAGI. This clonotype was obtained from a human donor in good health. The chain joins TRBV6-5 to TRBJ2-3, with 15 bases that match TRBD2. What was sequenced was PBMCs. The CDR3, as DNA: TGTGCCAGCAGTTGGGGACTAGCGGGGGGAGCAGATACGCAGTATTTT. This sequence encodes CASSWGLAGGADTQYF.